Listed below are T cell receptor beta chains from one sample, sequenced in a study of cytomegalovirus exposure and HLA in healthy donors. TCRdb keeps only in-frame clones here, not all; method: immunoSEQ multiplex PCR. The profile shows under 200,000 clones, over 75% of them singletons. Sequenced input: PBMCs. The receptor source for this set is a young woman in good health and CMV-seronegative. Each CDR3 is given with its conserved first and last residue. Fields, in order: clone size, V gene, J gene, D gene, CDR3 DNA, CDR3 protein. The D gene is left open where the match is weak. Part of the rows lack a size; the others show once, few, many or a class for expanded clones.

>-|TRBV28|TRBJ1-1|-
TGTGCCAGCAGCCGATGGACAGTGAACACTGAAGCTTTCTTT
CASSRWTVNTEAFF
>-|TRBV10-2|TRBJ1-2|-
TGCGCCAGCAGTGAGTCTGCGGACAGCTATGGCTACACCTTC
CASSESADSYGYTF
>-|TRBV7-9|TRBJ2-2|-
TGTGCCAGCAGCTTGAAGGCGGGCACCGGGGAGCTGTTTTTT
CASSLKAGTGELFF
>-|TRBV7-8|TRBJ1-3|-
TGTGCCAGCAGCTTAATTCAGGGGTTGAACACCATATATTTT
CASSLIQGLNTIYF
>-|TRBV7-7|TRBJ2-2|TRBD2
TGTGCTAGCAGCTTTGAACTAGCGGGAGTTGGGACCGGGGAGCTGTTTTTT
CASSFELAGVGTGELFF
>-|TRBV11-2|TRBJ1-2|TRBD1
TGTGCCAGCACCCCGGACAGGGGATGGTATGGCTACACCTTC
CASTPDRGWYGYTF
>-|TRBV10-3|TRBJ2-1|TRBD2
TGTGCCATCAGTGAGTCGCAGAGCGGGGCCCTCGGGGTATATGAGCAGTTCTTC
CAISESQSGALGVYEQFF
>-|TRBV10-2|TRBJ2-2|TRBD2
TGCGCCAGCAGTAGACTAGCGGGAGGGAACACCGGGGAGCTGTTTTTT
CASSRLAGGNTGELFF
>-|TRBV19|TRBJ2-7|-
TGTGCCAGTAGTATAGCCCTAACCTACGAGCAGTACTTC
CASSIALTYEQYF
>-|TRBV27|TRBJ2-1|TRBD1
TGTGCCAGCGGGACAGTGAATTACAATGAGCAGTTCTTC
CASGTVNYNEQFF
>-|TRBV5-1|TRBJ2-5|-
TGCGCCAGCAGCTTGGAAAGTCGGGGTGGAGAGACCCAGTACTTC
CASSLESRGGETQYF
>-|TRBV2|TRBJ2-3|-
TGTGCCAGCAGGGCCCTATTAGCGGATCTCACAGATACGCAGTATTTT
CASRALLADLTDTQYF
>-|TRBV7-3|TRBJ1-2|TRBD1
TGTGCCAGCAGCCCCGGACAGGGGGGCGGTGGCTACACCTTC
CASSPGQGGGGYTF
>-|TRBV2|TRBJ2-3|-
TGTGCCAGCGGGGGGTCTAGCACAGATACGCAGTATTTT
CASGGSSTDTQYF
>-|TRBV15|TRBJ2-7|-
TGTGCCACCAGCAGAGACCCCCAGGGAGAGCAGTACTTC
CATSRDPQGEQYF
>-|TRBV6-5|TRBJ1-6|TRBD1
TGTGCCAGCAGACCACCGGGACAGAGGGGTTCACCCCTCCACTTT
CASRPPGQRGSPLHF
>-|TRBV6-1|TRBJ1-5|-
TGTGCCAGCAGGAACAGGAAGAATCAGCCCCAGCATTTT
CASRNRKNQPQHF
>-|TRBV7-3|TRBJ1-3|-
TGTGCCAGCAGCGAACAGAACCTCTCTGGAAACACCATATATTTT
CASSEQNLSGNTIYF
>-|TRBV7-9|TRBJ1-5|-
TGTTCCAGCAGCTTAGCTTTCCAGGGAAGGAATCAGCCCCAGCATTTT
CSSSLAFQGRNQPQHF
>-|TRBV29-1|TRBJ2-7|-
TGCAGCGCCAGGCGGGGGCCCTACGAGCAGTACTTC
CSARRGPYEQYF
>-|TRBV4-1|TRBJ2-2|TRBD1
TGCGCCAGCAGATCGGGACAGGGATACACCGGGGAGCTGTTTTTT
CASRSGQGYTGELFF
>-|TRBV7-9|TRBJ1-5|-
TGTGCCAGCAGCTCACAGGGTCGTCAGCCCCAGCATTTT
CASSSQGRQPQHF
>-|TRBV27|TRBJ2-5|TRBD2
TGTGCCAGCAGTTCGCTCCCCCTAGCGGGAGAGACCCAGTACTTC
CASSSLPLAGETQYF
>once|TRBV7-9|TRBJ1-2|-
TGTGCCAGCAGCTTGGGGGCCGGGGGGAACTATGGCTACACCTTC
CASSLGAGGNYGYTF
>few|TRBV5-4|TRBJ2-5|TRBD1
TGTGCCAGCAGCTCCCAGGGGGCGATGGAGACCCAGTACTTC
CASSSQGAMETQYF
>-|TRBV11-1|TRBJ2-5|TRBD1
TGTGCCAGCAGCGAGGGACAGGGACGAGAGACCCAGTACTTC
CASSEGQGRETQYF
>-|TRBV14|TRBJ2-1|TRBD2
TGTGCCAGCTCAACCGGGACTAGCGGGTGGAATGAGCAGTTCTTC
CASSTGTSGWNEQFF
>-|TRBV27|TRBJ1-1|-
TGTGCCAGCAGTTTATCGGCGCGCGTTTGGGGTCTAGGGGACACTGAAGCTTTCTTT
CASSLSARVWGLGDTEAFF
>-|TRBV5-3|TRBJ1-1|TRBD1
TGTGCCAGAAGCCCATCCGACAGGGGGCGCGACACTGAAGCTTTCTTT
CARSPSDRGRDTEAFF
>-|TRBV2|TRBJ2-7|TRBD1
TGTGCCAGCAGACCCTCTCCGGGACAGGGGATCTACGAGCAGTACTTC
CASRPSPGQGIYEQYF
>-|TRBV27|TRBJ1-1|TRBD1
TGTGCCAGCAGGGGGACAGGGGGCAACACTGAAGCTTTCTTT
CASRGTGGNTEAFF
>-|TRBV5-1|TRBJ1-1|TRBD1
TGCGCCAGCAGGAGGGACAGTGCGGCAGGAACTGAAGCTTTCTTT
CASRRDSAAGTEAFF